This is a list of T cell receptor beta chains from one sample in a study of neurological immune-mediated disorders. TCRdb itself ran the 5' RACE reads through MiXCR, one entry per CDR3 protein. The sample has approximately 100,000 distinct CDR3 sequences, about 10% seen once; the top ten hold about 3%. Input material: PBMCs. These receptors originate from a female donor with HTLV-1-associated myelopathy (HAM/TSP). CDR3s include the opening cysteine and the closing phenylalanine or tryptophan. D genes are given only for firm matches. Clone size, where shown, is once, few, many, or a class for clones that have expanded.

clone_size: many; cdr3_length: 14; d_call: NA; v_call: TRBV6-6; j_call: TRBJ2-2; cdr3_nt: TGTGCCAGCAGTATTCGTCGGGATACCGGGGAGCTGTTTTTT; cdr3_aa: CASSIRRDTGELFF
clone_size: many; cdr3_length: 16; d_call: NA; v_call: TRBV5-1; j_call: TRBJ2-3; cdr3_nt: TGCGCCAGCAGCTTGGCGGGACTCGGGAAGACAGATACGCAGTATTTT; cdr3_aa: CASSLAGLGKTDTQYF
clone_size: many; cdr3_length: 15; d_call: NA; v_call: TRBV15; j_call: TRBJ2-5; cdr3_nt: TGTGCTACCAGCAGAGATGGGACTCCCCAAGAGACCCAGTACTTC; cdr3_aa: CATSRDGTPQETQYF
clone_size: many; cdr3_length: 12; d_call: TRBD2; v_call: TRBV28; j_call: TRBJ2-1; cdr3_nt: TGTGCCAGCAGTCTGAAGACCCATCGGGGGGTCTTC; cdr3_aa: CASSLKTHRGVF
clone_size: NA; cdr3_length: 11; d_call: NA; v_call: TRBV7-9; j_call: TRBJ2-5; cdr3_nt: TGTGCCAGCAGCAACTTGGAGACCCAGTACTTC; cdr3_aa: CASSNLETQYF
clone_size: many; cdr3_length: 12; d_call: NA; v_call: TRBV12-3/TRBV12-4; j_call: TRBJ2-6; cdr3_nt: TGTGCCAGCAGTTTAATTGGGACACCTGCTACTTTC; cdr3_aa: CASSLIGTPATF
clone_size: many; cdr3_length: 17; d_call: NA; v_call: TRBV4-1; j_call: TRBJ2-7; cdr3_nt: TGCGCCAGCAGCCAAGCTATACAGGGAGACAAACTCTACGAGCAGTACTTC; cdr3_aa: CASSQAIQGDKLYEQYF
clone_size: many; cdr3_length: 12; d_call: NA; v_call: TRBV3-1; j_call: TRBJ2-1; cdr3_nt: TGTGCCAGCAGCCAGGCACTTGGGGCTGCGTTCTTC; cdr3_aa: CASSQALGAAFF
clone_size: many; cdr3_length: 15; d_call: NA; v_call: TRBV5-5; j_call: TRBJ2-3; cdr3_nt: TGTGCCAGCAGCCCAGATGCCAGGGGCACAGATACGCAGTATTTT; cdr3_aa: CASSPDARGTDTQYF
clone_size: many; cdr3_length: 16; d_call: NA; v_call: TRBV20-1; j_call: TRBJ2-1; cdr3_nt: TGCAGTGCTAGAGATTATGGCCAGGCGTCCTACAATGAGCAGTTCTTC; cdr3_aa: CSARDYGQASYNEQFF
clone_size: many; cdr3_length: 16; d_call: TRBD1; v_call: TRBV5-1; j_call: TRBJ2-7; cdr3_nt: TGCGCCAGCAGCTTGGCAGGGACAGGGGGGGCGAGGGAGCAGTACTTC; cdr3_aa: CASSLAGTGGAREQYF
clone_size: many; cdr3_length: 16; d_call: TRBD2; v_call: TRBV5-1; j_call: TRBJ2-3; cdr3_nt: TGCGCCAGCAGTCCGGAGGCGGGGGAGACCACAGATACGCAGTATTTT; cdr3_aa: CASSPEAGETTDTQYF